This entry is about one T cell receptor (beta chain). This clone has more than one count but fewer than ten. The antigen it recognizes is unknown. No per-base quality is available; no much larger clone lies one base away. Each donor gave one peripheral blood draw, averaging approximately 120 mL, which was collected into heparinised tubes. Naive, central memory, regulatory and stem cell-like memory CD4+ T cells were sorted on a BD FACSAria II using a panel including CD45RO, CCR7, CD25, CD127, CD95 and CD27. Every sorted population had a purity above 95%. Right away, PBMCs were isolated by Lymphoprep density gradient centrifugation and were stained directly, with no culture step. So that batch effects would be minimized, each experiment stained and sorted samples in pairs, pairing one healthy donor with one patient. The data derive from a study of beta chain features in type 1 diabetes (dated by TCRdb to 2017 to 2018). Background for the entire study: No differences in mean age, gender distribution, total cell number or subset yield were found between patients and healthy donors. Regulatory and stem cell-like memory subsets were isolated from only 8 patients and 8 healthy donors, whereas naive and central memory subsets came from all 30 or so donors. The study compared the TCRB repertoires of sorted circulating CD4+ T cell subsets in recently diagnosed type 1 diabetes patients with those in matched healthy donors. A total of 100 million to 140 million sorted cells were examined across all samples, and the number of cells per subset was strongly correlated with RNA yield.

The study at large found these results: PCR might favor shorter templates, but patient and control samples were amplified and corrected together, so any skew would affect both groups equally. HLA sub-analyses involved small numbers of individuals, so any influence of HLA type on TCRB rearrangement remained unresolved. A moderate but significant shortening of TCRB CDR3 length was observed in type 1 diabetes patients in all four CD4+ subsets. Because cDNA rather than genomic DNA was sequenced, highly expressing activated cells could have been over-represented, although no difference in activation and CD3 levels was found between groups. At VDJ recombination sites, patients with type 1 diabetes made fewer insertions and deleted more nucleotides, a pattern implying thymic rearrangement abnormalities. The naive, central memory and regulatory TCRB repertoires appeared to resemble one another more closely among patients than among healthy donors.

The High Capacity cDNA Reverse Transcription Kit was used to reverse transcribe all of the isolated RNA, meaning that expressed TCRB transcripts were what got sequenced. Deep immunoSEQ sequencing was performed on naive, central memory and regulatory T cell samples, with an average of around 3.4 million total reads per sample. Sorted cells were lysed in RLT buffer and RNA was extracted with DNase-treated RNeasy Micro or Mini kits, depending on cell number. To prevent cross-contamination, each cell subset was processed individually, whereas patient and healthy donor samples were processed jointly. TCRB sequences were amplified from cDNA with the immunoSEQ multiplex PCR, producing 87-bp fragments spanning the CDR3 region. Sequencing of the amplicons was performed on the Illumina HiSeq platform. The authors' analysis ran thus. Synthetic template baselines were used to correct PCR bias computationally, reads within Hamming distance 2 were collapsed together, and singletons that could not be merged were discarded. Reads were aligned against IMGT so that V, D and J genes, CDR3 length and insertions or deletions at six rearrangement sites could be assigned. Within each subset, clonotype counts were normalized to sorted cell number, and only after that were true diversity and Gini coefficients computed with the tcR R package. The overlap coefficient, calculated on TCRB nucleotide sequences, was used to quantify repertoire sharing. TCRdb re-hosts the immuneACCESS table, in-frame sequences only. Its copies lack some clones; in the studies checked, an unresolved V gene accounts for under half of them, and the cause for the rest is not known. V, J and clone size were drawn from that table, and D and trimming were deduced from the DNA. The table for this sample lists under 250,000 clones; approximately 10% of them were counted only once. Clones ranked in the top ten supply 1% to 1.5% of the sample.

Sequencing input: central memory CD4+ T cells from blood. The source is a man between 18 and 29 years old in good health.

The nucleotide sequence is TGTGCCAGCAGCTTGCTAGCGGGGTCGAGGTCCTACGAGCAGTACTTC. This gives the protein CASSLLAGSRSYEQYF. The sequence joins TRBV7-8 to TRBJ2-7; TRBD2 matches 9 bases in the middle. Trimming leaves V shorter by 3 bases and J shorter by 1 base, with the junction holding 7 bases beyond the gene matches. The CDR3 runs 16 amino acids, cysteine and phenylalanine included. Only CDR3 DNA is held: 48 bases, read in frame from base 1. Looking up the germline V gene yields CDR1 SGHVS and CDR2 FQNEAQ.